This TCR beta chain is from a study of B cell selection in AIRE deficiency (dated by TCRdb to about 2019). Broadly, across the study: Researchers compared TCRbeta repertoires of sorted blood CD4+ conventional T cells and regulatory T cells in AIRE-deficient patients with those in healthy controls. The TCR-sequenced cohort comprised roughly five AIRE-deficient APECED patients and roughly five healthy control donors.

What the authors observed across the whole study: Approximately 31% of Treg TCRbeta sequences shared among healthy donors appeared in patient Tconv cells, suggesting diversion of Treg-biased clones into the Tconv compartment. Shared Treg sequences had shorter CDR3s, reflecting a bias toward rearrangements with few non-templated nucleotide insertions. Tconv and Treg cells from AIRE-deficient patients showed TCRBV gene usage, CDR3 length and TCR diversity similar to those of healthy donors. Only TCRbeta chains were sequenced; approximately 40% of shared healthy-donor Treg sequences also occurred in healthy Tconv, possibly because of differing TCRalpha chains. Among several thousand shared Treg TCRbeta sequences, approximately 32% were shared exclusively by healthy donors and 9.3% exclusively by patients, which suggests that Treg selection is less efficient in the absence of AIRE.

Reading the germline V gene gives CDR1 SGHTA and CDR2 FQGNSA. V sheds 1 base and J sheds 7 bases, leaving 22 bases between their ends. The CDR3 runs 17 amino acids, cysteine and phenylalanine included. Here the CDR3 DNA is all that survives: 51 bases in frame from base 1. For sorting, regulatory T cells were defined as CD4+CD25hiCD127low/negative cells. The AIRE-deficient patients had APECED syndrome. A FACSAria flow cytometer was used to sort the Tconv and Treg cells intended for TCRbeta sequencing. The sorted cells were collected in 5-ml round-bottom polystyrene tubes, and the dry cell pellets were frozen at -80 degrees C prior to sequencing. Details on this clone: Its recognized antigen is unknown. No quality values exist for individual bases; no much larger clone is one base distant.

The immunoSEQ platform was used to sequence the TCRbeta chain. Processing in the source paper ran as follows. When Treg repertoires were pooled, approximately 5.5x10^4 distinct TCRbeta sequences were obtained from patients and over 8x10^4 from healthy donors. Treg TCRbeta sequences found in two or more individuals were defined as public, and these public Treg TCRbeta sequences were then searched for in Tconv repertoires. Differences between groups were assessed by Mann-Whitney U tests with Bonferroni-Dunn correction in GraphPad Prism 7.03. As stored in TCRdb, this immuneACCESS dataset retains in-frame rearrangements with V and J assigned. A fraction of the clones does not appear; measured against another copy, unresolved V genes explain less than half of the discrepancy, and the remainder lacks a known reason. V and J calls and clone size are as listed in that table; D and trimming were resolved from the DNA. In this sample the table shows tens of thousands of clones, approximately 94% of which occur a single time. The ten largest make up just under 2% of the sample.

This sequence uses TRBV7-2 and TRBJ2-5, with the D gene call left open. The sequence was obtained from a human donor with AIRE deficiency. The sequencing input was Tregs sorted from PBMCs. The CDR3 region reads CASSLGSSPRALGTQYF. At the DNA level, the sequence is TGTGCCAGCAGCTTAGGTTCCTCCCCACGAGCATTAGGGACCCAGTACTTC. Reference TRBV7-2 and TRBJ2-5 genes cover what lies past the CDR3, so the full variable domain is GAGVSQSPSNKVTEKGKDVELRCDPISGHTALYWYRQSLGQGLEFLIYFQGNSAPDKSGLPSDRFSAERTGGSVSTLTIQRTQQEDSAVYLCASSLGSSPRALGTQYFGPGTRLLVL.